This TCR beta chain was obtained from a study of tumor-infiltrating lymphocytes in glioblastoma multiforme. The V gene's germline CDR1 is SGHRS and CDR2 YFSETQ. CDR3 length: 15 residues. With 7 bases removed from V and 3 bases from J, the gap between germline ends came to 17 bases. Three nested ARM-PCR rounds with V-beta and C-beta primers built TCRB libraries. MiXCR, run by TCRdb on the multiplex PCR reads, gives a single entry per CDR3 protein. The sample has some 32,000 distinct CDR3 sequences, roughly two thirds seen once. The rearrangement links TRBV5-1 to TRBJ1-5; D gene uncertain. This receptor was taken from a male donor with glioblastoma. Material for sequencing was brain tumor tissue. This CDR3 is CASSLSVGNNQPQHF. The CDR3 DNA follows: TGCGCCAGCTCCCTCAGTGTTGGAAACAATCAGCCCCAGCATTTT.